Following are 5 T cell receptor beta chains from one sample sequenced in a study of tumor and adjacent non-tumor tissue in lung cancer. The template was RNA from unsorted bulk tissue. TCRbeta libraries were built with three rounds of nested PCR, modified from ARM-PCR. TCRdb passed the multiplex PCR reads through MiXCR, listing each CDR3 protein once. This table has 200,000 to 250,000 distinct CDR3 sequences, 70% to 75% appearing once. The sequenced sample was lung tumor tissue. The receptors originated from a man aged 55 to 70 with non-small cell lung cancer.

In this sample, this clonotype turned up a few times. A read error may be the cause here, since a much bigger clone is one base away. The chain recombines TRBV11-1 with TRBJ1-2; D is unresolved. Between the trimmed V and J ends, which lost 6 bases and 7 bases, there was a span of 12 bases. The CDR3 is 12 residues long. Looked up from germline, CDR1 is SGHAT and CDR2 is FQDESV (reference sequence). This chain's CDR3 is CASSIRTSGYTF. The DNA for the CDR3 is TGTGCCAGCAGTATTCGGACGAGTGGCTACACCTTC. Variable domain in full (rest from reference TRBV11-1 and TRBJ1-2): EAEVAQSPRYKITEKSQAVAFWCDPISGHATLYWYRQILGQGPELLVQFQDESVVDDSQLPKDRFSAERLKGVDSTLKIQPAELGDSAMYLCASSIRTSGYTFGSGTRLTVV.

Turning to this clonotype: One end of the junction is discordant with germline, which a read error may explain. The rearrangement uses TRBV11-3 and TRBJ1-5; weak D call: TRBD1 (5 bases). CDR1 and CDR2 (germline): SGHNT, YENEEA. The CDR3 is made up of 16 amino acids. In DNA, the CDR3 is TGTGCCAGCAGCTTAGACCGCGGACGGGGCAATCAGCCCCAGCATTTC. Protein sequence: CASSLDRGRGNQPQHF.

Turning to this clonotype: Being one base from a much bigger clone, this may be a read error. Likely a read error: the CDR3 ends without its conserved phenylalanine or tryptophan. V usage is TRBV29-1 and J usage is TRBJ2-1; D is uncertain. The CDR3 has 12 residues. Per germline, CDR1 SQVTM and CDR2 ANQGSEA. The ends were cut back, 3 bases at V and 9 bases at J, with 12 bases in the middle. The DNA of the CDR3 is TGCAGCGTTGATGCGAATTTCGGTGAGCAGTTCTTA. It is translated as CSVDANFGEQFL.

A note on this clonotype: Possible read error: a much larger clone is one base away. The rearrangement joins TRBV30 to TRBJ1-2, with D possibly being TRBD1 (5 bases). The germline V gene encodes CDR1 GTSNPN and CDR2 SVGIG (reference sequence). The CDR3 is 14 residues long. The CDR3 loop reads CAWGVQGAVYGYTF. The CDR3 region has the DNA TGTGCCTGGGGTGTACAAGGGGCGGTCTATGGCTACACCTTC.

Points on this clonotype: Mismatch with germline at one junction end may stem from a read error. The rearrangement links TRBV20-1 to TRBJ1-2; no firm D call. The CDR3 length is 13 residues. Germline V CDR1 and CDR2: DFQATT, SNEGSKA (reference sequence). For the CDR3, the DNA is TGCAGTGCTAGACGGGCTGCTAACCATGGCTACACCTTC. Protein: CSARRAANHGYTF.